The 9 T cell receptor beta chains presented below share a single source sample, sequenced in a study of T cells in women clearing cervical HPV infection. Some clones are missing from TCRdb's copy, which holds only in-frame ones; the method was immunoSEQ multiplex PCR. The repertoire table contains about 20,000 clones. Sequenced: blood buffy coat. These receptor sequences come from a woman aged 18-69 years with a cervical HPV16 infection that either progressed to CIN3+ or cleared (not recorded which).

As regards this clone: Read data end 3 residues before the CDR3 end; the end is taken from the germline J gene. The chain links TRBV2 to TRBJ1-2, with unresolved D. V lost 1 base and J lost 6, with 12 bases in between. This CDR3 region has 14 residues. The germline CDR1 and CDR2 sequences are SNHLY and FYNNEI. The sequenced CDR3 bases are TGTGCCAGCAGTGAAGAGGCGGGTTATCATGGC. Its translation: CASSEEAGYHG. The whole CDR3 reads CASSEEAGYHGYTF.

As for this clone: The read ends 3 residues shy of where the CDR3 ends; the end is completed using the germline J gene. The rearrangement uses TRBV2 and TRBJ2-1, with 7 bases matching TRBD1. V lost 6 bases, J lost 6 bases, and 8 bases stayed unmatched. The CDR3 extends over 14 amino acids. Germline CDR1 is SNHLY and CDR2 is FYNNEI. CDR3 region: CASRRQGQGNEQFF. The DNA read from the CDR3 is TGTGCCAGCAGAAGACAGGGTCAGGGCAATGAG.

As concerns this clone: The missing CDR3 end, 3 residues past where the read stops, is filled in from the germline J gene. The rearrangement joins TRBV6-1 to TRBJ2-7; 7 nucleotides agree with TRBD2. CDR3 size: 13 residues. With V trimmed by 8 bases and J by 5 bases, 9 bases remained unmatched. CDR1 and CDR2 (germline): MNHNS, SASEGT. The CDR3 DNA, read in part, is TGTGCCAGCGGTGGGGCAGGGAGGGACGAG. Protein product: CASGGAGRDE. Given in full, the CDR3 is CASGGAGRDEQYF.

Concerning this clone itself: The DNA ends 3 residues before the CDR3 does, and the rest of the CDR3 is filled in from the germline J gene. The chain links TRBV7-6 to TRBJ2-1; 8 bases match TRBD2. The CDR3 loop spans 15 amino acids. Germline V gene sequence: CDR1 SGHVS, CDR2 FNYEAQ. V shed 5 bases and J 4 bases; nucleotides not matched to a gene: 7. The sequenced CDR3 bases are TGTGCCAGCAGCCGAAGCGGGGGCCTTTACAATGAG. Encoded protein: CASSRSGGLYNE. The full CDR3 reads CASSRSGGLYNEQFF.

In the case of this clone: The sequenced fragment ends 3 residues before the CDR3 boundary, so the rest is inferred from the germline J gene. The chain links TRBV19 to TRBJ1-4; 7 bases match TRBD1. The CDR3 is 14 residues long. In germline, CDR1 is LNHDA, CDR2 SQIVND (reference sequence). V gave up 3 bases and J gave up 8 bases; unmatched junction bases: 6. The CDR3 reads CASSIAGGEEKLFF. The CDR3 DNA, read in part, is TGTGCCAGTAGTATCGCAGGGGGTGAAGAAAAA. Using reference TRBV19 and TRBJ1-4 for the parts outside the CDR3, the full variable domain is DGGITQSPKYLFRKEGQNVTLSCEQNLNHDAMYWYRQDPGQGLRLIYYSQIVNDFQKGDIAEGYSVSREKKESFPLTVTSAQKNPTAFYLCASSIAGGEEKLFFGSGTQLSVL.

The CDR3 sequence is CASSPVAGKETQYF. The covered CDR3 bases are TGTGCCAGCAGTCCGGTAGCGGGGAAGGAGACC. This chain connects TRBV12-3 or TRBV12-4 to TRBJ2-5; TRBD2 agrees at 8 bases. The missing CDR3 end, 3 residues past where the read stops, is filled in from the germline J gene. The CDR3 covers 14 residues. V gave up 5 bases and J gave up 5 bases; unmatched junction bases: 7.

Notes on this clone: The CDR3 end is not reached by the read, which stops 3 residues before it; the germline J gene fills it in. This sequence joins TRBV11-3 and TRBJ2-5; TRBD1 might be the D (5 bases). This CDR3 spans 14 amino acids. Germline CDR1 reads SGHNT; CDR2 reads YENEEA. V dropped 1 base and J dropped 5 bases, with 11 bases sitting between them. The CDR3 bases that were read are TGTGCCAGCAGCTTAGGGGGCCCGAGGGAGACC. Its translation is CASSLGGPRET. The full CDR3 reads CASSLGGPRETQYF.

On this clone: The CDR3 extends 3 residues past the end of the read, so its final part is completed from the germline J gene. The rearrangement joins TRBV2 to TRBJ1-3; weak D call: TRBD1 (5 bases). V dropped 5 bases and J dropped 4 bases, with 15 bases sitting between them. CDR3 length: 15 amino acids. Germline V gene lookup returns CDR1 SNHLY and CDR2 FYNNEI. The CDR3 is CASSLDKVEGNTIYF. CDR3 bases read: TGTGCCAGCAGTCTGGACAAGGTAGAAGGAAACACC.

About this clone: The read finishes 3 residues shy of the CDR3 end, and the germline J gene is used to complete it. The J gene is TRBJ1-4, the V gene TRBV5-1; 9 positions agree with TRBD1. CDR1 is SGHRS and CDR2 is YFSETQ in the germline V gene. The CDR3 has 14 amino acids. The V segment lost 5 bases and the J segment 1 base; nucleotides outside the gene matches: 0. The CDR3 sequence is CASRGQGTNEKLFF. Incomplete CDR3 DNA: TGCGCCAGCAGGGGACAGGGAACTAATGAAAAA.